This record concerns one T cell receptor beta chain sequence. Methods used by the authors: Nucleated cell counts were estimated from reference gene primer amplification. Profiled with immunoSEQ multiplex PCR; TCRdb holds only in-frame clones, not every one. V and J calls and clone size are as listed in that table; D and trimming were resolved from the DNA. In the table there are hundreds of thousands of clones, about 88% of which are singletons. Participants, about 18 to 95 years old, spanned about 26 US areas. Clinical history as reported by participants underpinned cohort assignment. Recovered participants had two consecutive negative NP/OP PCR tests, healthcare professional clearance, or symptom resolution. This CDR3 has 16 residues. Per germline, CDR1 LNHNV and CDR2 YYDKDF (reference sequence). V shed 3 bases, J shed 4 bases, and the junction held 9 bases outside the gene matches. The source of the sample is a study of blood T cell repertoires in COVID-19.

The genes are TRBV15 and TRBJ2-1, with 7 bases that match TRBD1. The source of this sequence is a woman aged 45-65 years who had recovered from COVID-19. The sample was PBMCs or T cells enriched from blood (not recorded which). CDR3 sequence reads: CATSSRDREPYNEQFF. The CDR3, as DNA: TGTGCCACCAGCAGCCGGGACAGAGAGCCTTACAATGAGCAGTTCTTC.